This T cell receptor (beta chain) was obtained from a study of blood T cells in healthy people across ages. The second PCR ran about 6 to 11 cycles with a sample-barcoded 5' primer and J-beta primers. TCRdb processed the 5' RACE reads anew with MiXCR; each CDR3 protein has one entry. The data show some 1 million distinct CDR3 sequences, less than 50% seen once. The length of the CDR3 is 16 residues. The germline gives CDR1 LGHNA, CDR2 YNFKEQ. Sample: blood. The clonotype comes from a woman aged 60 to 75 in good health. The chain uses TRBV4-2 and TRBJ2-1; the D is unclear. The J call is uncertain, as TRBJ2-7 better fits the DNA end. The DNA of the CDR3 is TGTGCCAGCAGCCGCTCTACCGGAGAATCCTACAATGAGCAGTACTTC. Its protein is CASSRSTGESYNEQYF.